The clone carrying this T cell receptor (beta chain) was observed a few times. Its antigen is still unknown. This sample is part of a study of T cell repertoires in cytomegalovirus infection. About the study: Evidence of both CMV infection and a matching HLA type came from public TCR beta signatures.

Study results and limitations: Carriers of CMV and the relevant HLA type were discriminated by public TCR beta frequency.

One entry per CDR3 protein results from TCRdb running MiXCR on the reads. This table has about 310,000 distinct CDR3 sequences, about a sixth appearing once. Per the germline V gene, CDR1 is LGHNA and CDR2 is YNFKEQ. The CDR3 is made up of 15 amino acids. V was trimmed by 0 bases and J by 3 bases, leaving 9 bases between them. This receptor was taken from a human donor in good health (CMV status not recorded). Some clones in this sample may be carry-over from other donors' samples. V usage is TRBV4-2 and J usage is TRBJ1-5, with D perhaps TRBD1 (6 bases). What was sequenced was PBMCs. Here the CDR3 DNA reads TGTGCCAGCAGCCAAGACGAGGGGGTCAATCAGCCCCAGCATTTT. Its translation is CASSQDEGVNQPQHF.